This entry is about one TCR beta chain. In the naive CD8 group, cells lacked CD45RO and were positively selected for CCR7, so terminally differentiated effector memory CD45RA+ cells were left out. The data were produced by immunoSEQ multiplex PCR, yet TCRdb's version contains in-frame clones alone and is incomplete. This sample has about 2 million clones, with about 94% found just once. This CDR3 is built from 15 residues. With 4 bases removed from V and 1 base from J, the gap between germline ends came to 12 bases. Looked up from germline, CDR1 is SGHDT and CDR2 is YYEEEE. This entry belongs to a study of shared clonotypes between healthy human individuals.

The origin of this receptor is a man between 18 and 29 years old in good health. V gene TRBV5-6 combines with J gene TRBJ1-5, with no clear D. Sequencing used naive CD8+ T cells sorted from blood. CDR3 region: CASSQGAGSNQPQHF. Here the CDR3 DNA reads TGTGCCAGCAGCCAAGGAGCGGGCAGCAATCAGCCCCAGCATTTT.